What follows is one T cell receptor (beta chain) and its context. This sample stems from a study of blood T cell repertoires in COVID-19. Study as a whole: The origin of the acute and convalescent COVID-19 samples was the United States, Italy and Spain.

Generated by immunoSEQ multiplex PCR, the TCRdb table keeps only in-frame clones and is missing some. The table lists approximately 330,000 clones, roughly 90% of them singletons. Participants reported their clinical history, and cohort assignment relied on those reports. What the recovered Cohort 3 donors had was two negative PCRs, clearance, or symptom resolution. CDR3 length: 16 residues. V gave up 5 bases and J gave up 4 bases; unmatched junction bases: 11. CDR1 SEHNR and CDR2 FQNEAQ come from the germline V gene (reference sequence). This sequence joins TRBV7-9 and TRBJ1-2; 9 bases are a match to TRBD1. Sequencing input: PBMCs or T cells enriched from blood (not recorded which). This receptor was identified in a woman under 40 who had recovered from COVID-19. CDR3 amino acids: CASSQYRGRNIYGYTF. DNA for the CDR3: TGTGCCAGCAGCCAATACAGGGGGCGGAACATCTATGGCTACACCTTC.